Shown below are 23 T cell receptor beta chains from a single sample sequenced in a study of blood T cell repertoires in COVID-19. The table came from immunoSEQ multiplex PCR; TCRdb's copy has only in-frame clones and leaves some out. The table has 430,000 or so clones, 88% seen once. Sequenced material: PBMCs or T cells enriched from blood (not recorded which). The origin of the receptors is a woman between 40 and 55 years old who had recovered from COVID-19.

With respect to this clone: At the DNA level, this CDR3 is encoded by other sequences in the same sample as well. The chain couples TRBV5-1 to TRBJ2-5; the match to TRBD1 covers 8 bases. CDR1 SGHRS and CDR2 YFSETQ come from the germline V gene. The CDR3 covers 14 residues. The V and J ends lost 4 bases and 2 bases, in that order; junction bases with no gene match: 4. CDR3 nucleotides: TGCGCCAGCAGCCCGGGACAGGCGCAAGAGACCCAGTACTTC. Its protein product is CASSPGQAQETQYF.

The chain combines TRBV15 with TRBJ2-2, with 15 bases lining up with TRBD2. Per germline, CDR1 LNHNV and CDR2 YYDKDF (reference sequence). The V and J ends lost 1 base and 4 bases, in that order; junction bases with no gene match: 1. The CDR3 length is 17 residues. CDR3 in amino acids: CATSRGTSGRATGELFF. The CDR3 bases are TGTGCCACCAGCAGAGGGACTAGCGGGAGGGCCACCGGGGAGCTGTTTTTT.

The genes are TRBV10-3 and TRBJ1-2, with TRBD1 as a possible D gene (6 bases). The CDR3 is 13 residues long. Trimming took 10 bases from V and 4 from J, leaving 16 bases between them. Germline CDR1 ENHRY, CDR2 SYGVKD. The CDR3 protein is CANAGGPGYGYTF. As DNA, the CDR3 is TGTGCCAACGCGGGGGGGCCTGGCTATGGCTACACCTTC.

The V and J genes are TRBV27 and TRBJ1-1; D not resolved. Per the germline V gene, CDR1 is MNHEY and CDR2 is SMNVEV (reference sequence). The CDR3 loop spans 14 amino acids. The V end lost 3 bases, the J end lost 6 bases, and 14 bases lay between the germline ends. CDR3 coding DNA: TGTGCCAGCAGTTTGAGAGGGAGCTTATCTGAAGCTTTCTTT. Protein: CASSLRGSLSEAFF.

This chain links TRBV24-1 with TRBJ1-2, with D possibly being TRBD1 (6 bases). The V gene's germline CDR1 is KGHDR and CDR2 SFDVKD. V was cut by 4 bases and J by 7 bases, with 18 bases left in between. The CDR3 is 15 residues long. The CDR3, as DNA: TGTGCCACCAGTGACACAGGGTCCGGGTTTATTGGCTACACCTTC. Residues: CATSDTGSGFIGYTF.

The chain combines TRBV7-6 with TRBJ2-1, with D perhaps TRBD2 (6 bases). CDR3 size: 15 residues. Germline V gene data show CDR1 as SGHVS and CDR2 as FNYEAQ. V lost 3 bases to trimming and J lost 4 bases, with 13 bases between them. CDR3 loop: CASSFGEAPYNEQFF. The CDR3 bases are TGTGCCAGCAGCTTTGGGGAGGCCCCGTACAATGAGCAGTTCTTC.

This chain joins TRBV5-6 and TRBJ2-5, with 9 bases aligning to TRBD2. Unmatched junction bases numbered 10, after V lost 2 bases and J lost 2 bases. Germline V gene lookup returns CDR1 SGHDT and CDR2 YYEEEE. CDR3 size: 17 residues. CDR3 residues: CASSLKSGLAPQETQYF. In DNA form, the CDR3 reads TGTGCCAGCAGCTTAAAATCCGGACTAGCGCCACAAGAGACCCAGTACTTC.

The V gene is TRBV29-1, the J gene TRBJ1-1; 7 nucleotides match TRBD1. The CDR3 consists of 15 residues. V was pared by 3 bases and J by 5 bases, with 12 bases of the junction left unmatched. The germline gives CDR1 SQVTM, CDR2 ANQGSEA. CDR3 loop: CSVDFGQGGLTEAFF. The CDR3 DNA follows: TGCAGCGTTGACTTCGGGCAGGGGGGATTGACTGAAGCTTTCTTT.

V gene TRBV20-1 combines with J gene TRBJ2-7; TRBD2 matches 10 bases. The CDR3 is 18 residues long. V shed 3 bases and J 0 bases; nucleotides not matched to a gene: 14. The germline CDR1 and CDR2 sequences are DFQATT and SNEGSKA (reference sequence). The CDR3 loop reads CSASESSGRKGSSYEQYF. The CDR3 DNA is TGCAGTGCTAGTGAGTCTAGCGGGAGAAAGGGGAGCTCCTACGAGCAGTACTTC.

This chain links TRBV27 with TRBJ2-3, with 10 nucleotides matching TRBD2. The trim removed 6 bases at V and 1 base at J, leaving 4 bases unmatched. This CDR3 comprises 15 residues. Germline V gene lookup returns CDR1 MNHEY and CDR2 SMNVEV (reference sequence). CDR3 sequence: CASSPGTSGTDTQYF. Here the CDR3 DNA reads TGTGCCAGCAGCCCAGGGACTAGCGGCACAGATACGCAGTATTTT.

On this clone itself: This sample also contains other DNA sequences that code for the same CDR3. This rearrangement joins TRBV7-8 to TRBJ1-4; 7 bases are shared with TRBD1. The CDR3 extends over 14 amino acids. After removal of 4 bases from V and 4 bases from J, the junction contained 3 bases not matched to a gene. Germline lookup yields CDR1 SGHVS and CDR2 FQNEAQ. The CDR3 reads CASSSRDSNEKLFF. In nucleotides, the CDR3 is TGTGCCAGCAGCTCCCGGGACAGTAATGAAAAACTGTTTTTT.

The V gene is TRBV12-3 or TRBV12-4, the J gene TRBJ1-1; D is ambiguous. The CDR3 sequence is 13 residues long. V lost 7 bases to trimming and J lost 1 base, with 10 bases between them. Here the CDR3 reads CASMRRTNTEAFF. CDR3 DNA sequence: TGTGCCAGCATGCGAAGAACGAACACTGAAGCTTTCTTT.

The CDR3 loop is CASSYSRPLGHEQFF. The DNA of the CDR3 is TGTGCCAGCAGTTACTCGCGCCCACTGGGACACGAGCAGTTCTTC. This chain joins TRBV6-5 and TRBJ2-1; D is perhaps TRBD1 (6 bases). The CDR3 spans 15 residues. Looked up from germline, CDR1 is MNHEY and CDR2 is SVGAGI. The V end was cut by 0 bases, the J end by 10 bases, with 16 bases between.

This clone was observed a handful of times. The chain joins TRBV6-5 to TRBJ1-1; TRBD1 matches at 10 bases. V was pared by 6 bases and J by 10 bases, with 11 bases of the junction left unmatched. Germline V CDR1 and CDR2: MNHEY, SVGAGI. The CDR3 spans 14 residues. CDR3 region: CASSPTGGASSAFF. CDR3 sequence (DNA): TGTGCCAGCAGCCCGACAGGGGGCGCTTCCTCAGCTTTCTTT.

This clone has a single count. This chain joins TRBV7-9 and TRBJ1-3; D call uncertain. The length of the CDR3 is 15 residues. The germline gives CDR1 SEHNR, CDR2 FQNEAQ (reference sequence). Between the trimmed V and J ends, which lost 2 bases and 2 bases, there was a span of 10 bases. The chain's CDR3 is CASSLNRVTGNTIYF. The CDR3 nucleotides read TGTGCCAGCAGCTTAAACAGAGTTACTGGAAACACCATATATTTT.

The chain couples TRBV9 to TRBJ1-6, with a weak D call TRBD1 (5 bases). V was trimmed by 2 bases and J by 9 bases, leaving 15 bases between them. Germline V lookup: CDR1 SGDLS, CDR2 YYNGEE. The CDR3 length is 15 residues. The CDR3 spells CASSVNRGSGSPLHF. The DNA for the CDR3 is TGTGCCAGCAGCGTCAATCGGGGGAGCGGTTCACCCCTCCACTTT.

The chain has TRBV7-8 and TRBJ2-1; D is possibly TRBD2 (6 bases). Per germline, CDR1 SGHVS and CDR2 FQNEAQ. Trimming shortened V by 1 base and J by 0 bases, and 13 bases separated the two germline ends. This CDR3 comprises 17 residues. The CDR3 protein is CASSLGAGLSSYNEQFF. CDR3 nucleotide sequence: TGTGCCAGCAGCTTAGGGGCGGGGTTGAGCTCCTACAATGAGCAGTTCTTC.

The chain combines TRBV30 with TRBJ1-3, with D possibly matching TRBD1 (5 bases). Germline V gene data show CDR1 as GTSNPN and CDR2 as SVGIG (reference sequence). V shed 5 bases and J shed 0 bases, with 17 bases lying between them. The length of the CDR3 is 16 residues. This CDR3 reads CAWLTTVPFSGNTIYF. CDR3 sequence (DNA): TGTGCCTGGTTGACGACAGTACCATTCTCTGGAAACACCATATATTTT. Full variable domain (remainder filled in from reference TRBV30 and TRBJ1-3): SQTIHQWPATLVQPVGSPLSLECTVEGTSNPNLYWYRQAAGRGLQLLFYSVGIGQISSEVPQNLSASRPQDRQFILSSKKLLLSDSGFYLCAWLTTVPFSGNTIYFGEGSWLTVV.

The V gene is TRBV2, the J gene TRBJ2-7; 7 positions match TRBD2. Trimming cost V 3 bases and J 0 bases; bases outside gene matches: 8. CDR3 length equals 16 residues. Germline CDR1 SNHLY, CDR2 FYNNEI. CDR3 protein: CASSEGGTYSSYEQYF. The CDR3 DNA follows: TGTGCCAGCAGTGAGGGGGGGACGTATTCCTCCTACGAGCAGTACTTC.

The gene calls are TRBV11-2 and TRBJ1-5; TRBD1 matches at 7 bases. Per germline, CDR1 SGHAT and CDR2 FQNNGV. The CDR3 runs 15 residues. The V gene end was trimmed by 5 bases and the J gene end by 3 bases; junction bases not matched to a gene: 7. The CDR3 DNA reads as TGTGCCAGCAGCACCGGGACAGACCTCAATCAGCCCCAGCATTTT. Protein sequence: CASSTGTDLNQPQHF.

As concerns this clone: This specimen includes other DNA sequences encoding the same CDR3. CDR3 loop: CASSPDRNYGYTF. The CDR3 DNA reads TGTGCCAGCTCGCCGGACAGGAACTATGGCTACACCTTC. V gene TRBV18 combines with J gene TRBJ1-2, with 7 bases that match TRBD1. J lost 2 bases, V lost 6 bases, and 3 bases had no gene match. CDR1 KGHSH and CDR2 LQKENI come from the germline V gene. The CDR3 spans 13 residues.

This clone was detected only once. The V and J genes are TRBV7-2 and TRBJ1-4; tentatively, D is TRBD1 (5 bases). The CDR3 consists of 15 residues. The V end was cut by 1 base, the J end by 4 bases, with 10 bases between. The germline gives CDR1 SGHTA, CDR2 FQGNSA. CDR3 in DNA: TGTGCCAGCAGCTTAGTACAGGAGCTTAATGAAAAACTGTTTTTT. As protein: CASSLVQELNEKLFF.

CDR3 DNA sequence: TGTGCCAGCAGCCTAGCGAATGAGCAGTTCTTC. Its translation: CASSLANEQFF. V usage is TRBV6-2 or TRBV6-3 and J usage is TRBJ2-1; a weak D match, TRBD2 (6 bases). Trimming stripped 6 bases from V and 7 bases from J, with 7 bases between. Germline-derived CDR1 and CDR2 are MNHEY and SVGEGT. CDR3 length: 11 residues.